The TCR beta chain under discussion was sequenced for a study of blood T cell repertoires in COVID-19. TCRdb's copy holds only in-frame clones and misses some; the assay was immunoSEQ multiplex PCR. Here the sample spans roughly 240,000 clones, 87% being singletons. In germline, CDR1 is SGHRS, CDR2 YFSETQ. J gave up 7 bases and V 0 bases, and 12 bases lay outside the gene matches. This CDR3 is built from 17 residues. Enrolled through a virtual design, the participants were between roughly 18 and 100 years of age and came from 24 US areas. V usage is TRBV5-1 and J usage is TRBJ2-1; 8 nucleotides match TRBD2. The sequenced material came from PBMCs or T cells enriched from blood (not recorded which). The receptor's source is a woman younger than 45 with acute COVID-19. CDR3 region: CASSLAPFGGAINEQFF. The CDR3 bases are TGCGCCAGCAGCTTGGCGCCCTTCGGGGGGGCCATTAATGAGCAGTTCTTC. The entire variable domain, with the rest obtained from reference TRBV5-1 and TRBJ2-1, is as follows: KAGVTQTPRYLIKTRGQQVTLSCSPISGHRSVSWYQQTPGQGLQFLFEYFSETQRNKGNFPGRFSGRQFSNSRSEMNVSTLELGDSALYLCASSLAPFGGAINEQFFGPGTRLTVL.